The clone carrying this T cell receptor (beta chain) was detected many times. Its specificity is unknown. Hyperthyroidism patients were newly diagnosed, under 2 months' duration, aged 18 to 65. The sample originates from a study of Graves' ophthalmopathy and Graves' hyperthyroidism. Study conclusions and caveats: The model predicted progression of ophthalmopathy with a sensitivity of roughly 66%, and its specificity was about 72%.

From RNA, the CDR3 regions of TCR beta chains were amplified and sequenced. RT-PCR was first run with HTBI primers, then multiplex PCR in a second round. MiXCR, run by TCRdb on the multiplex PCR reads, gives a single entry per CDR3 protein. Found here are more than 1,000,000 distinct CDR3 sequences, 35% to 40% of them singletons; the top ten hold roughly 10%. This CDR3 has 12 amino acids. V lost 7 bases, J lost 5 bases, and 8 bases lay in between. Germline CDR1 is SEHNR and CDR2 is FQNEAQ (reference sequence). The sample comprised peripheral blood or thyroid tissue (not recorded which). The sequence came from an adult man with Graves' hyperthyroidism. V is TRBV7-9 and J is TRBJ1-4; possible D gene TRBD1, 6 bases. CDR3 loop: CASTQGNEKLFF. CDR3 coding DNA: TGTGCCAGCACGCAGGGGAATGAAAAACTGTTTTTT. Complete variable domain (other parts from reference TRBV7-9 and TRBJ1-4): DTGVSQNPRHKITKRGQNVTFRCDPISEHNRLYWYRQTLGQGPEFLTYFQNEAQLEKSRLLSDRFSAERPKGSFSTLEIQRTEQGDSAMYLCASTQGNEKLFFGSGTQLSVL.